These 29 T cell receptor beta chains came from one sample sequenced in a study of glioma-infiltrating T cells listed by TCRdb under 2016. Sequencing was performed on an Illumina MiSeq. TCR alpha and beta CDR3 regions were amplified with the iRepertoire nested amplicon-rescue multiplex PCR (arm-PCR) platform from RNA. Through fastp at Q25 and MiXCR, TCRdb rebuilt clones from the public reads, retaining in-frame beta chains. Identical CDR3 proteins give one entry, which carries the most common genes and DNA. This sample lists about 45,000 distinct CDR3 sequences; 20% to 25% were detected once. The biggest ten clones account for approximately 6.4% of the sample. Sequenced sample: glioma tissue, nonneoplastic brain tissue, or PBMCs (not recorded which). These receptor sequences come from a human donor with low-grade glioma or glioblastoma, undergoing nonglioma brain surgery, or in good health (not recorded which).

This clonotype was seen at least ten times. The gene calls are TRBV20-1 and TRBJ2-5, with TRBD1 matching 11 bases. V shed 6 bases and J 4 bases; nucleotides not matched to a gene: 16. This CDR3 has 17 amino acids. Germline CDR1 DFQATT, CDR2 SNEGSKA (reference sequence). CDR3 region: CSATNPGTGGRGETQYF. CDR3 DNA: TGCAGTGCAACAAATCCCGGGACAGGGGGACGAGGAGAGACCCAGTACTTC.

About this clonotype itself: This clone may be a read error of a much larger clone one base away. The genes are TRBV28 and TRBJ1-5; D gene uncertain. The V gene's germline CDR1 is MDHEN and CDR2 SYDVKM. The CDR3 loop spans 11 amino acids. The CDR3 coding sequence is TGTGCCGGCAGTTTCAATCAGCCCCAGCATTTT. Translating gives CAGSFNQPQHF.

In its sample, this clonotype was seen many times. The V call is TRBV4-2, the J call TRBJ1-2; D unclear. The CDR3 length is 14 residues. Between the trimmed V and J ends, which lost 0 bases and 6 bases, there was a span of 11 bases. Per the germline V gene, CDR1 is LGHNA and CDR2 is YNFKEQ. The DNA of the CDR3 is TGTGCCAGCAGCCAAGAGAATTCGGCCGATGGCTACACCTTC. It translates to CASSQENSADGYTF.

The table lists this clonotype with many counts. The genes are TRBV4-1 and TRBJ1-5, with D possibly TRBD1 on 6 matching bases. The ends were cut back, 1 base at V and 4 bases at J, with 17 bases in the middle. This CDR3 region has 17 residues. Germline CDR1 and CDR2: MGHRA and YSYEKL. The CDR3 DNA follows: TGCGCCAGCAGCCAAGGGCCTCCCGACAGGAGAAATCAGCCCCAGCATTTT. It yields the protein CASSQGPPDRRNQPQHF.

The table lists this clonotype with many counts. J is TRBJ1-5 and V is TRBV19, with TRBD1 as a possible D gene (6 bases). CDR3 length: 13 amino acids. V was trimmed by 7 bases and J by 4 bases, leaving 11 bases between them. The V gene's germline CDR1 is LNHDA and CDR2 SQIVND (reference sequence). The CDR3 is CASNLDRNQPQHF. As DNA, the CDR3 is TGTGCCAGTAATCTGGACAGAAATCAGCCCCAGCATTTT.

This clonotype was seen repeatedly, ten times or more. V usage is TRBV20-1 and J usage is TRBJ2-1, with 8 bases aligning to TRBD2. The CDR3 extends over 14 amino acids. Germline CDR1 DFQATT, CDR2 SNEGSKA (reference sequence). V was clipped by 1 base and J by 9 bases; unmatched bases: 8. The DNA of the CDR3 is TGCAGTGCTAGAGGGGGAGCGGGAGAGGTTGAGCAGTTCTTC. It is translated as CSARGGAGEVEQFF.

The chain employs TRBV4-1 and TRBJ2-7; D gene unclear. V dropped 1 base and J dropped 4 bases, with 14 bases sitting between them. The CDR3 runs to 15 residues. CDR1 and CDR2 from the germline V gene are MGHRA and YSYEKL. The CDR3 loop is CASSQVNSANYEQYV. CDR3 in DNA: TGCGCCAGCAGCCAAGTCAACAGTGCGAATTACGAGCAGTACGTC.

This clonotype was recorded a few times. The rearrangement uses TRBV5-6 and TRBJ2-7; weak D call: TRBD1 (6 bases). The CDR3 is made up of 14 amino acids. V lost 1 base, J lost 4 bases, and 12 bases lay in between. CDR1 is SGHDT, CDR2 YYEEEE, per germline. CDR3 sequence (DNA): TGTGCCAGCAGCTTGACAGGGAGTGCGTACGAGCAGTACTTC. Protein product: CASSLTGSAYEQYF.

This clonotype was detected only a few times. This chain joins TRBV7-2 and TRBJ2-3; D gene unclear. Trimming cost V 9 bases and J 0 bases, with 7 bases left between them. Germline V gene lookup returns CDR1 SGHTA and CDR2 FQGNSA. The CDR3 consists of 12 residues. CDR3 sequence: CASGQSTDTQYF. The CDR3 DNA is TGTGCCAGTGGGCAAAGCACAGATACGCAGTATTTT.

This clonotype was seen many times. This chain joins TRBV5-1 and TRBJ2-3, with 8 bases identical to TRBD2. V lost 5 bases and J lost 0; bases outside the gene matches: 8. The length of the CDR3 is 16 residues. Germline assignment: CDR1 SGHRS and CDR2 YFSETQ. This CDR3 is CASSTLLADSTDTQYF. Here the CDR3 DNA reads TGCGCCAGCAGTACCCTACTAGCGGATAGCACAGATACGCAGTATTTT.

J is TRBJ2-5 and V is TRBV27; D remains unclear. Germline-derived CDR1 and CDR2 are MNHEY and SMNVEV (reference sequence). The CDR3 is 12 amino acids. Trimming shortened V by 6 bases and J by 7 bases, and 12 bases separated the two germline ends. The CDR3 reads CASSSPVGTQYF. The DNA for the CDR3 is TGTGCCAGCAGCTCGCCGGTTGGGACCCAGTACTTC.

The sample holds a few counts of this clonotype. A read error may explain this, as a much larger clone is one base away. The rearrangement joins TRBV7-9 to TRBJ1-5; D is uncertain. V was shortened by 1 base and J by 0 bases, with 4 bases between the two germline ends. Germline-derived CDR1 and CDR2 are SEHNR and FQNEAQ (reference sequence). The CDR3 is made up of 14 amino acids. DNA of the CDR3: TGTGCCAGCAGCTTAGGATGTAGCAATCAGCCCCAGCATTTT. This translates into CASSLGCSNQPQHF. Looking up the rest from reference TRBV7-9 and TRBJ1-5 gives the full variable domain: DTGVSQNPRHKITKRGQNVTFRCDPISEHNRLYWYRQTLGQGPEFLTYFQNEAQLEKSRLLSDRFSAERPKGSFSTLEIQRTEQGDSAMYLCASSLGCSNQPQHFGDGTRLSIL.

As regards this clonotype: A much larger clone sits a single nucleotide away, making a read error possible. The chain has TRBV4-2 and TRBJ2-5, with TRBD2 matching over 8 bases. The CDR3 has 14 amino acids. The germline V gene encodes CDR1 LGHNA and CDR2 YNFKEQ. V lost 4 bases to trimming and J lost 5 bases; unmatched junction nucleotides: 6. In DNA form, the CDR3 reads TGTGCCAGCAGCCGTGGGGCTAGCGGGGAGACCCAGTACTTC. This gives the protein CASSRGASGETQYF.

This clonotype was observed many times. The chain is built from TRBV20-1 and TRBJ1-3; unclear D gene. V was pared by 0 bases and J by 9 bases, with 9 bases between. This CDR3 has 12 residues. CDR1 is DFQATT, CDR2 SNEGSKA, per germline (reference sequence). As DNA, the CDR3 is TGCAGTGCTAGAGAAATTCAAGGCACCATATATTTT. It codes for CSAREIQGTIYF.

In regard to this clonotype: A read error is possible here, since a much larger clone lies one base away. The chain employs TRBV19 and TRBJ1-1; D is uncertain. CDR3 size: 13 residues. Germline lookup yields CDR1 LNHDA and CDR2 SQIVND (reference sequence). The CDR3 loop is CASARLQNNEAFF. CDR3 DNA sequence: TGTGCCAGTGCCCGACTGCAGAACAATGAAGCTTTCTTT.

Ten or more counts support this clonotype. V is TRBV4-1 and J is TRBJ1-5; D unclear. V lost 8 bases, J lost 1 base, and 9 bases lay in between. There are 13 residues in the CDR3. Germline CDR1 is MGHRA and CDR2 is YSYEKL. The CDR3 nucleotides are TGCGCCAGCGGCCCCGAGAGCAATCAGCCCCAGCATTTT. Amino acid sequence: CASGPESNQPQHF.

The sample holds many counts of this clonotype. The chain joins TRBV20-1 to TRBJ2-4; D might be TRBD1 (6 bases). V lost 0 bases, J lost 1 base, and 13 bases lay in between. The length of the CDR3 is 16 residues. CDR1 DFQATT and CDR2 SNEGSKA come from the germline V gene (reference sequence). The CDR3 coding sequence is TGCAGTGCTAGAGACATCACAGGGACGGCCAAAAACATTCAGTACTTC. This translates into CSARDITGTAKNIQYF.

Remarks on this clonotype: The limits of the CDR3 on the DNA are not certain, so only TCRdb's listed CDR3 is given. The V gene is TRBV25-1, the J gene TRBJ2-3; the table's D call TRBD2 went unverified against the DNA. Germline CDR1 is MGHDK and CDR2 is SYGVNS. The CDR3 length equals 19 residues, ends included. The CDR3 spells CASSFYICSASGGADTQYF.

Concerning this clonotype: A much larger clone differs from this one at a single base, so this may be a read error. This chain joins TRBV11-2 and TRBJ2-1; TRBD2 matches at 10 bases. From germline, CDR1 is SGHAT and CDR2 FQNNGV. This CDR3 has 16 residues. CDR3 loop: CASSRSGGDSYNGQFF. The DNA of the CDR3 is TGTGCCAGCAGCCGGAGCGGGGGGGATTCCTACAATGGGCAGTTCTTC. The whole variable domain, filled in from reference TRBV11-2 and TRBJ2-1, reads EAGVAQSPRYKIIEKRQSVAFWCNPISGHATLYWYQQILGQGPKLLIQFQNNGVVDDSQLPKDRFSAERLKGVDSTLKIQPAKLEDSAVYLCASSRSGGDSYNGQFFGPGTRLTVL.

This clonotype was counted ten times or more. This rearrangement joins TRBV6-1 to TRBJ2-3; D is possibly TRBD2 (5 bases). The CDR3 covers 15 residues. Germline loops: CDR1 MNHNS, CDR2 SASEGT. Trimming shortened V by 5 bases and J by 2 bases, and 14 bases separated the two germline ends. In DNA, the CDR3 is TGTGCCAGCAGTTCGATAGCGTCCCTCACAGATACGCAGTATTTT. Translating gives CASSSIASLTDTQYF.

This clonotype was found many times. The chain has TRBV6-1 and TRBJ2-1; 8 positions match TRBD2. V trimming: 8 bases; J trimming: 3 bases; junction bases outside the gene matches: 9. CDR3 length equals 15 residues. Germline lookup yields CDR1 MNHNS and CDR2 SASEGT. DNA for the CDR3: TGTGCCAGCGGTCGGAAAACTAGCGGCTACAATGAGCAGTTCTTC. Residues: CASGRKTSGYNEQFF.

This clonotype was picked up many times. The J gene is TRBJ1-5, the V gene TRBV20-1, with TRBD1 as a possible D gene (5 bases). Germline CDR1 and CDR2: DFQATT and SNEGSKA (reference sequence). This CDR3 is 12 amino acids long. Trimming removed 5 bases at V and 1 base at J, with 6 bases between. The CDR3 DNA is TGCAGTGCTGGGGGGAGCAATCAGCCCCAGCATTTT. This translates into CSAGGSNQPQHF.

This clonotype has at least ten counts. Here the CDR3 DNA reads TGTGCCACCAGTGCCGGCGGGACAGGGTACTCGGAGCCCCAGCATTTT. It is translated as CATSAGGTGYSEPQHF. V gene TRBV24-1 combines with J gene TRBJ1-5, with 9 bases identical to TRBD1. CDR1 KGHDR and CDR2 SFDVKD come from the germline V gene. CDR3 length equals 16 residues. The V gene end was trimmed by 5 bases and the J gene end by 8 bases; junction bases not matched to a gene: 12.

This clonotype was seen at least ten times. The chain joins TRBV10-3 to TRBJ1-1, with D perhaps TRBD1 (6 bases). V was cut by 6 bases and J by 0 bases, with 11 bases left in between. Germline V gene lookup returns CDR1 ENHRY and CDR2 SYGVKD. The CDR3 has 14 amino acids. Here the CDR3 DNA reads TGTGCCATCAGCCCCGGGACAATGAACACTGAAGCTTTCTTT. It yields the protein CAISPGTMNTEAFF.

About this clonotype: A read error may explain this, as a much larger clone is one base away. V gene TRBV14 combines with J gene TRBJ2-1, with D unclear. There are 14 residues in the CDR3. Germline V gives CDR1 SGHDN, CDR2 FVKESK. The V end was cut by 0 bases, the J end by 7 bases, with 10 bases between. CDR3 in amino acids: CASSQDLARNEQFF. The CDR3 DNA reads TGTGCCAGCAGCCAAGATCTTGCCAGGAATGAGCAGTTCTTC.

This clonotype came up many times. The chain joins TRBV10-1 to TRBJ2-3; D is unresolved. V lost 0 bases and J 2 bases, leaving 12 bases between the germline ends. Germline CDR1 is WNHNN and CDR2 is SYGVQD (reference sequence). The CDR3 covers 16 residues. CDR3 protein: CASSESQGLLTDTQYF. DNA for the CDR3: TGCGCCAGCAGTGAGTCGCAAGGGTTACTCACAGATACGCAGTATTTT.

This clonotype was seen ten or more times. The chain recombines TRBV2 with TRBJ2-7; TRBD1 matches at 9 bases. This CDR3 contains 14 residues. The junction had 6 bases not matched to a gene; V was cut back by 6 bases and J by 3 bases. CDR1 is SNHLY, CDR2 FYNNEI, per germline. The CDR3 region has the DNA TGTGCCAGCAGGGAGGGACAGGGACTCTACGAGCAGTACTTC. The encoded protein is CASREGQGLYEQYF.

This clonotype has at least ten counts. The chain has TRBV28 and TRBJ2-7, with a possible D match to TRBD1 (5 bases). This CDR3 spans 14 amino acids. Germline loops: CDR1 MDHEN, CDR2 SYDVKM. V was trimmed by 8 bases and J by 0 bases, leaving 14 bases between them. The CDR3 here is CASAGFGSSYEQYF. DNA of the CDR3: TGTGCCAGCGCAGGGTTCGGAAGCTCCTACGAGCAGTACTTC. The whole variable domain, filled in from reference TRBV28 and TRBJ2-7, reads DVKVTQSSRYLVKRTGEKVFLECVQDMDHENMFWYRQDPGLGLRLIYFSYDVKMKEKGDIPEGYSVSREKKERFSLILESASTNQTSMYLCASAGFGSSYEQYFGPGTRLTVT.

This clonotype was seen repeatedly, ten times or more. V usage is TRBV20-1 and J usage is TRBJ2-7, with TRBD1 identical over 8 bases. Trimming cost V 0 bases and J 4 bases; bases outside gene matches: 8. The CDR3 sequence is 15 residues long. Germline V lookup: CDR1 DFQATT, CDR2 SNEGSKA (reference sequence). CDR3 region: CSARDSPGGGYEQYF. The CDR3 nucleotides read TGCAGTGCTAGAGATTCCCCAGGGGGCGGGTACGAGCAGTACTTC.